This T cell receptor beta chain was recovered during a study of OX40 agonist ivuxolimab in advanced cancers. Study-wide context: Ivuxolimab was a fully human IgG2 agonistic monoclonal antibody targeting the costimulatory receptor OX40 (CD134). Intravenous ivuxolimab was administered to patients every 2 weeks at six dose levels: 0.01, 0.1, 0.3, 1.5, 3 and 10 mg/kg. Among the roughly 52 dose-escalation patients, about 19 had hepatocellular carcinoma, about 15 melanoma, 9 renal cell carcinoma and 9 head and neck cancer. In the dose-escalation cohort, about four fifths of patients were male, and the mean age was 60 years with a range of roughly 23 to 79. Patients were allowed to have had prior anti-PD-1, anti-PD-L1 or anti-CTLA-4 therapy, and 40% of the dose-escalation patients had been treated with checkpoint inhibitors. Partial responses were achieved by three dose-escalation patients, of whom one had hepatocellular carcinoma and two had cutaneous melanoma. The point of sequencing TCRbeta in the periphery was to test whether ivuxolimab changed TCR sequence diversity and drove clonal T-cell expansion. The monotherapy dose-escalation portion (N of about 49 patients) of the phase I ivuxolimab trial is reported in the paper.

The trial excluded patients who had a history of autoimmune disease or who were on systemic immunosuppression. Peripheral blood for TCR sequencing was collected from all dose cohorts at baseline, on cycle 4 day 1, and on cycle 7 day 1. The samples were taken from a phase I, first-in-human, multicenter, open-label dose-escalation trial of ivuxolimab. Adults with locally advanced or metastatic head and neck squamous cell, hepatocellular, melanoma or renal cell carcinoma were enrolled in the trial. Before TCR sequencing, CD4+ and CD8+ T cells were separately sorted from peripheral blood. Overall study outcomes, separate from this receptor: The antigen specificity of the clonally expanded peripheral T cells was not determined. After ivuxolimab, expanded clones were on average more numerous among CD8+ T cells than among CD4+ T cells. Low levels of normalized T-cell clonal expansion were also seen in some patients who did not respond. At doses of 0.1 to 3.0 mg/kg, clonal expansion of both CD4+ and CD8+ T cells in blood was seen between baseline and week 6. Partial responders in the 0.1-3.0 mg/kg groups had among the lowest normalized peripheral clonal expansion, especially among CD8+ T cells.

Genomic DNA was isolated from the sorted cells so that the TCRbeta CDR3 region could be sequenced. The immunoSEQ Assay was used for sequencing of TCRbeta CDR3 regions. Here the immuneACCESS table is served through TCRdb, limited to in-frame sequences with V and J called. Missing clones are a known gap in these copies; in checked studies unresolved V genes cover under half, and the rest lacks a known reason. Present in this sample are 29,000 or so clones, more than 85% of which were seen just once. The ten most abundant clones make up less than 9.5% of the sample. Counted from cysteine to phenylalanine, this CDR3 has 15 amino acids. This entry keeps only the CDR3 DNA: 45 bases, framed from base 1. Looking up the germline V gene (reference sequence) yields CDR1 PRHDT and CDR2 FYEKMQ. V and J are truncated by 5 bases and 4 bases respectively, leaving an intervening sequence of 15 bases. Of note for this clone: This clone's antigen is unknown. No qualities accompany the bases; no much larger clone lies one base away.

The TCR comes from an adult with an advanced solid tumor such as melanoma, head and neck, liver or kidney cancer. The sequence links TRBV13 to TRBJ2-1; no confident D gene assignment can be made. The sample was CD4+ or CD8+ T cells sorted from blood, taken in a trial of the OX40 agonist ivuxolimab. The DNA reads as follows: TGTGCCAGCAGCCTCTTAGTAGGAATTTACAATGAGCAGTTCTTC. It is translated as CASSLLVGIYNEQFF.